Following are 24 T cell receptor beta chains from one sample sequenced in a study of graft-versus-host responses after intestinal transplantation. Their antigens are not known. Measured with immunoSEQ multiplex PCR; TCRdb has only the in-frame clones, and not every one. The sample includes 100,000 to 120,000 clones, around 93% of them seen just once. The sequences come from unstimulated CD8+ T cells sorted from spleen or lymph node cells, collected before intestinal transplant. Receptor source: a human donor who received an intestinal transplant.

The V gene is TRBV7-2, the J gene TRBJ2-7; the D gene is possibly TRBD2 (7 bases). V was cut by 5 bases and J by 7 bases, with 15 bases left in between. CDR1 is SGHTA and CDR2 is FQGNSA in the germline V gene. This CDR3 comprises 13 residues. In DNA form, the CDR3 reads TGTGCCAGCAGCCCGAGGGGGGGTTGGGAGCAGTACTTC. Amino acids: CASSPRGGWEQYF.

The V gene is TRBV19, the J gene TRBJ2-5; no reliable D call. Trimming removed 6 bases at V and 4 bases at J, with 9 bases between. Germline V gene data show CDR1 as LNHDA and CDR2 as SQIVND (reference sequence). The CDR3 spans 12 residues. The DNA for the CDR3 is TGTGCCAGTAGGGATTGGGGAGAGACCCAGTACTTC. This gives the protein CASRDWGETQYF.

The chain has TRBV14 and TRBJ1-1; D not resolved. Germline V gene lookup returns CDR1 SGHDN and CDR2 FVKESK. Trimming stripped 1 base from V and 7 bases from J, with 10 bases between. The CDR3 contains 13 residues. The CDR3 bases are TGTGCCAGCAGCCAAGGTCCTGCGGTTGAAGCTTTCTTT. Protein: CASSQGPAVEAFF.

This chain links TRBV29-1 with TRBJ2-1, with D perhaps TRBD2 (6 bases). Germline-derived CDR1 and CDR2 are SQVTM and ANQGSEA. V was pared by 1 base and J by 5 bases, with 15 bases between. There are 15 residues in the CDR3. The CDR3 coding sequence is TGCAGCGTTGAAGCGGGAGCGGGTGGCCACAATGAGCAGTTCTTC. Translating it yields CSVEAGAGGHNEQFF.

The chain recombines TRBV6-5 with TRBJ1-1, with TRBD1 identical over 7 bases. There are 15 residues in the CDR3. From germline, CDR1 is MNHEY and CDR2 SVGAGI. The junction had 10 bases not matched to a gene; V was cut back by 5 bases and J by 4 bases. The CDR3 loop is CASSPETGLGTEAFF. In nucleotides, the CDR3 is TGTGCCAGCAGTCCCGAGACAGGGTTAGGCACTGAAGCTTTCTTT.

Only a few counts were recorded for this clone. This sample also contains other DNA sequences that code for the same CDR3. V gene TRBV7-9 combines with J gene TRBJ1-4; D is unresolved. The CDR3 runs 11 residues. V was trimmed by 2 bases and J by 7 bases, leaving 2 bases between them. Germline V gene data show CDR1 as SEHNR and CDR2 as FQNEAQ (reference sequence). The CDR3 is CASSLREKLFF. CDR3 nucleotide sequence: TGTGCCAGCAGCTTACGTGAAAAACTGTTTTTT.

This rearrangement joins TRBV27 to TRBJ2-7; perhaps D is TRBD1 or TRBD2 (5 bases each). In germline, CDR1 is MNHEY, CDR2 SMNVEV (reference sequence). The CDR3 is 16 amino acids. Trimming removed 6 bases from V and 0 bases from J, with 18 bases in between. CDR3 nucleotide sequence: TGTGCCAGCAGGGACGTAGGGACGGATGCCTCCTACGAGCAGTACTTC. Translation gives CASRDVGTDASYEQYF.

This chain connects TRBV25-1 to TRBJ1-1; unclear D gene. This CDR3 is 15 amino acids long. Germline CDR1 and CDR2: MGHDK and SYGVNS. Deletions cut 5 bases from V and 5 bases from J, with 18 bases between. The CDR3 DNA reads TGTGCCAGCAGTCCACTGTGGAGCTCCGGAACTGAAGCTTTCTTT. Protein product: CASSPLWSSGTEAFF. Based on the CDR3 plus reference TRBV25-1 and TRBJ1-1, the full variable domain is EADIYQTPRYLVIGTGKKITLECSQTMGHDKMYWYQQDPGMELHLIHYSYGVNSTEKGDLSSESTVSRIRTEHFPLTLESARPSHTSQYLCASSPLWSSGTEAFFGQGTRLTVV.

Only one count was recorded for this clone. The rearrangement uses TRBV29-1 and TRBJ2-1; 10 bases are shared with TRBD1. The junction had 9 bases not matched to a gene; V was cut back by 4 bases and J by 6 bases. This CDR3 is 15 amino acids long. CDR1 is SQVTM and CDR2 is ANQGSEA in the germline V gene. The CDR3: CSVVSDRGQFNEQFF. Written as DNA, the CDR3 is TGCAGCGTTGTCTCCGACAGGGGGCAGTTCAATGAGCAGTTCTTC.

This clone was observed once. The chain recombines TRBV5-1 with TRBJ2-3, with 9 bases matching TRBD1. The junction had 7 bases not matched to a gene; V was cut back by 0 bases and J by 2 bases. The CDR3 runs to 17 residues. CDR1 SGHRS and CDR2 YFSETQ come from the germline V gene. The DNA of the CDR3 is TGCGCCAGCAGCTTGGCCACCACAGGGGGCCTCACAGATACGCAGTATTTT. Protein product: CASSLATTGGLTDTQYF.

The genes are TRBV6-5 and TRBJ2-7; D is possibly TRBD2 (5 bases). CDR3 size: 15 residues. Trimming pared 0 bases from V and 2 bases from J, leaving 11 bases between. CDR1 is MNHEY, CDR2 SVGAGI, per germline. CDR3 sequence reads: CASSYSRTATYEQYF. In DNA form, the CDR3 reads TGTGCCAGCAGTTACTCCCGGACTGCTACCTACGAGCAGTACTTC.

This clone has a single count. This chain joins TRBV4-1 and TRBJ2-1; D remains unclear. CDR1 and CDR2 (germline): MGHRA, YSYEKL. This CDR3 contains 15 residues. Trimming took 0 bases from V and 2 from J, leaving 8 bases between them. The CDR3 region is CASSQDRPTYNEQFF. In DNA, the CDR3 is TGCGCCAGCAGCCAAGATCGGCCGACCTACAATGAGCAGTTCTTC.

This chain uses TRBV6-5 with TRBJ1-5, with a weak D call TRBD1 (5 bases). Germline lookup yields CDR1 MNHEY and CDR2 SVGAGI. CDR3 length equals 16 residues. V was clipped by 4 bases and J by 2 bases, with 15 bases between them. CDR3 DNA: TGTGCCAGCAGTTTAATACAGGAATTTGGCAATCAGCCCCAGCATTTT. Translated, it gives CASSLIQEFGNQPQHF.

The sample holds a few counts of this clone. The chain employs TRBV6-4 and TRBJ2-3; D is undetermined. The CDR3 sequence is 13 residues long. V was cut by 5 bases and J by 2 bases, with 8 bases left in between. The germline V gene encodes CDR1 MRHNA and CDR2 SNTAGT. CDR3 amino acids: CASSTDDTDTQYF. As DNA, the CDR3 is TGTGCCAGCAGTACGGACGACACAGATACGCAGTATTTT.

This chain connects TRBV4-1 to TRBJ2-7; TRBD1 is a possible D gene (5 bases). The germline V and J ends were trimmed by 4 bases and 6 bases, with 13 bases remaining between them. Germline V CDR1 and CDR2: MGHRA, YSYEKL. The CDR3 length is 13 residues. The CDR3 spells CASSPKGVGEQYF. CDR3 bases: TGCGCCAGCAGCCCAAAAGGGGTCGGCGAGCAGTACTTC.

The chain joins TRBV28 to TRBJ1-5, with TRBD1 identical over 7 bases. CDR1 MDHEN and CDR2 SYDVKM come from the germline V gene. The CDR3 is 17 amino acids. V lost 4 bases, J lost 6 bases, and 15 bases stayed unmatched. The CDR3 is CASSYPGGLGGGQPQHF. In nucleotides, the CDR3 is TGTGCCAGCAGTTACCCAGGGGGGTTAGGGGGCGGTCAGCCCCAGCATTTT. Together with reference TRBV28 and TRBJ1-5, the CDR3 gives the full variable domain: DVKVTQSSRYLVKRTGEKVFLECVQDMDHENMFWYRQDPGLGLRLIYFSYDVKMKEKGDIPEGYSVSREKKERFSLILESASTNQTSMYLCASSYPGGLGGGQPQHFGDGTRLSIL.

CDR3 amino acids: CASSPGQGWNEQFF. CDR3 bases: TGCGCCAGCAGCCCTGGGCAGGGATGGAATGAGCAGTTCTTC. V and J are TRBV4-1 and TRBJ2-1, with D possibly matching TRBD1 (5 bases). The CDR3 extends over 14 amino acids. V was clipped by 4 bases and J by 7 bases, with 14 bases between them. Germline V gene data show CDR1 as MGHRA and CDR2 as YSYEKL.

The chain combines TRBV19 with TRBJ2-7; 8 positions match TRBD2. The V gene's germline CDR1 is LNHDA and CDR2 SQIVND (reference sequence). This CDR3 has 14 amino acids. Trimming cost V 8 bases and J 0 bases; bases outside gene matches: 6. The CDR3 spells CASGLAGPSYEQYF. In DNA form, the CDR3 reads TGTGCCAGTGGCTTAGCGGGACCCTCCTACGAGCAGTACTTC. The full variable domain, with the rest looked up from reference TRBV19 and TRBJ2-7, is DGGITQSPKYLFRKEGQNVTLSCEQNLNHDAMYWYRQDPGQGLRLIYYSQIVNDFQKGDIAEGYSVSREKKESFPLTVTSAQKNPTAFYLCASGLAGPSYEQYFGPGTRLTVT.

CDR3 nucleotide sequence: TGTGCCATCAGTGAGTCCGGGGTTGGGGACACTGAAGCTTTCTTT. Translation: CAISESGVGDTEAFF. The chain is built from TRBV10-3 and TRBJ1-1; D unclear. This CDR3 spans 15 amino acids. V was shortened by 0 bases and J by 3 bases, with 11 bases between the two germline ends. The germline gives CDR1 ENHRY, CDR2 SYGVKD.

The V and J genes are TRBV2 and TRBJ2-7, with 8 bases aligning to TRBD1. CDR3 length: 14 residues. V lost 6 bases, J lost 5 bases, and 9 bases stayed unmatched. Germline CDR1 and CDR2: SNHLY and FYNNEI. This CDR3 reads CASRMTGAQNEQYF. The CDR3 bases are TGTGCCAGCAGGATGACAGGGGCGCAGAACGAGCAGTACTTC. The whole variable domain, filled in from reference TRBV2 and TRBJ2-7, reads EPEVTQTPSHQVTQMGQEVILRCVPISNHLYFYWYRQILGQKVEFLVSFYNNEISEKSEIFDDQFSVERPDGSNFTLKIRSTKLEDSAMYFCASRMTGAQNEQYFGPGTRLTVT.

The gene calls are TRBV5-4 and TRBJ1-1; 7 bases agree with TRBD1. In germline, CDR1 is SGHNT, CDR2 YYREEE (reference sequence). Germline trimming cut 4 bases from V and 4 bases from J; bases unmatched to any gene: 10. CDR3 size: 15 residues. The CDR3 reads CASSGDSLSGTEAFF. As DNA, the CDR3 is TGTGCCAGCAGCGGGGACAGTTTGAGCGGCACTGAAGCTTTCTTT.

The chain combines TRBV7-9 with TRBJ1-3; D unresolved. CDR1 is SEHNR, CDR2 FQNEAQ, per germline (reference sequence). With 9 bases removed from V and 0 bases from J, the gap between germline ends came to 12 bases. The CDR3 is made up of 14 amino acids. In DNA, the CDR3 is TGTGCCAGTGGCTCGGAAAACTCTGGAAACACCATATATTTT. This encodes CASGSENSGNTIYF.

The chain links TRBV19 to TRBJ1-5, with D possibly matching TRBD1 (5 bases). Trimming took 7 bases from V and 0 from J, leaving 13 bases between them. Germline CDR1 and CDR2: LNHDA and SQIVND (reference sequence). The CDR3 has 15 residues. CDR3 loop: CASTAGTVSNQPQHF. Here the CDR3 DNA reads TGTGCCAGTACCGCAGGGACGGTTAGCAATCAGCCCCAGCATTTT.

The J gene is TRBJ2-7, the V gene TRBV11-2; TRBD2 aligns across 11 bases. Germline V CDR1 and CDR2: SGHAT, FQNNGV. Trimming at V came to 6 bases and at J to 3 bases, leaving 7 bases not matched to a gene. The CDR3 is made up of 15 amino acids. The chain's CDR3 is CASRLTSGEFYEQYF. CDR3 DNA sequence: TGTGCCAGCAGGCTGACTAGCGGGGAGTTCTACGAGCAGTACTTC.